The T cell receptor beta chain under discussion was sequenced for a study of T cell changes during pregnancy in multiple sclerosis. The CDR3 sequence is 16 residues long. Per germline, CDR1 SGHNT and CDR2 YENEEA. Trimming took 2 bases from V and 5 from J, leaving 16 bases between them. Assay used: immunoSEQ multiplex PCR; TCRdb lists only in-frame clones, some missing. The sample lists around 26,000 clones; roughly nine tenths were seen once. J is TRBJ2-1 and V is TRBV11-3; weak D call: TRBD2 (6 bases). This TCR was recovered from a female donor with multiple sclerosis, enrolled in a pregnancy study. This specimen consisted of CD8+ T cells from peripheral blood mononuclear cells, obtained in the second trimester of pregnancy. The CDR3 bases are TGTGCCAGCAGCTTACCACCCGGGAGTGGGGACAATGAGCAGTTCTTC. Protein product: CASSLPPGSGDNEQFF. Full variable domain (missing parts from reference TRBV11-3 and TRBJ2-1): EAGVVQSPRYKIIEKKQPVAFWCNPISGHNTLYWYLQNLGQGPELLIRYENEEAVDDSQLPKDRFSAERLKGVDSTLKIQPAELGDSAVYLCASSLPPGSGDNEQFFGPGTRLTVL.